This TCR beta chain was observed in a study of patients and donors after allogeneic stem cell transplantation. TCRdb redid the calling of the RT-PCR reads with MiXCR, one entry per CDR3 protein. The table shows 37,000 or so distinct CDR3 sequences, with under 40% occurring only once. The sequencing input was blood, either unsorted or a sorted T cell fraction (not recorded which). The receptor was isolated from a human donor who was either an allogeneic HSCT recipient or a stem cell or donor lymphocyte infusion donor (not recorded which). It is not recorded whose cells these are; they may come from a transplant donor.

The CDR3 protein is CASSLGPSLQFF. CDR3 nucleotides: TGTGCCAGCAGCTTAGGCCCCTCCTTGCAGTTCTTC. This chain connects TRBV7-8 to TRBJ2-1; D call uncertain. Trimming stripped 1 base from V and 12 bases from J, with 10 bases between. Germline loops: CDR1 SGHVS, CDR2 FQNEAQ. The CDR3 is 12 amino acids.